This TCR beta chain came from a study of shared clonotypes between healthy human individuals. General study results and limits: Investigators collected only blood, and repertoires in tissues likely differ. Although depth was large, rarefaction showed that sequencing of the sorted subsets was incomplete. Shared clonotypes across all four donors exceeded non-shared ones in generation probability.

Concerning this clone itself: The antigen remains unidentified.

Assay: immunoSEQ multiplex PCR; the TCRdb copy retains only in-frame clones and omits some. Of approximately 740,000 clones in the sample, 92% are singletons; the top ten hold 24%. CD45RO-negative cells were positively selected for CCR7, leaving out terminally differentiated effector memory CD45RA+ cells. Losses at the gene ends were 5 bases for V and 8 bases for J; bases not matched to a gene: 6. This CDR3 is built from 14 residues. Germline CDR1 LNHNV, CDR2 YYDKDF (reference sequence). J is TRBJ1-4 and V is TRBV15; 9 bases fit TRBD1. The sequence was collected from a man younger than 40 in good health. The sequencing input was naive CD8+ T cells sorted from blood. The CDR3 loop is CATSQGQGEEKLFF. The CDR3, as DNA: TGTGCCACCAGCCAGGGACAGGGAGAAGAAAAACTGTTTTTT.